This passage covers 29 T cell receptor beta chains from one sample sequenced in a study of blood T cells in healthy people across ages. Primed by a sample-barcoded 5' primer and a J-beta primer mix, a second PCR proceeded for 7 to 11 cycles. TCRdb ran MiXCR on the 5' RACE reads and lists one entry per CDR3 protein. The top ten hold about 3.8% of the sample, which has some 1,500,000 distinct CDR3 sequences, approximately 42% seen once. The material sequenced was blood. These TCRs come from a woman aged 18 to 35 in good health.

The table lists this clonotype with a count of one. The CDR3 protein is CASRNRDFGYNEQYF. The CDR3 bases are TGTGCCAGCAGGAACCGGGACTTCGGGTACAATGAGCAGTACTTC. The chain links TRBV6-2 or TRBV6-3 to TRBJ2-1, with a tentative D call TRBD2 (6 bases). The last part of the DNA fits TRBJ2-7 better; the J call may be wrong. Germline CDR1 reads MNHEY; CDR2 reads SVGEGT. There are 15 residues in the CDR3.

This clonotype came up a few times. The rearrangement uses TRBV5-1 and TRBJ2-1; TRBD2 matches 9 bases. The CDR3 is 14 amino acids. The V and J ends lost 0 bases and 13 bases, in that order; junction bases with no gene match: 8. Germline CDR1 and CDR2: SGHRS and YFSETQ. CDR3 residues: CASSLARASGDQFF. The DNA of the CDR3 is TGCGCCAGCAGCTTGGCCCGGGCTAGCGGGGACCAGTTCTTC. The complete variable domain, with remaining parts taken from reference TRBV5-1 and TRBJ2-1, reads KAGVTQTPRYLIKTRGQQVTLSCSPISGHRSVSWYQQTPGQGLQFLFEYFSETQRNKGNFPGRFSGRQFSNSRSEMNVSTLELGDSALYLCASSLARASGDQFFGPGTRLTVL.

This clonotype has more than one count but fewer than ten. The V and J genes are TRBV7-9 and TRBJ2-1, with TRBD2 matching over 11 bases. Germline CDR1 is SEHNR and CDR2 is FQNEAQ (reference sequence). The CDR3 contains 13 residues. The ends lost 6 bases at V and 8 bases at J; junction bases unmatched: 3. The DNA of the CDR3 is TGTGCCAGCAGATCACTAGCGGGAGATGAGCAGTTCTTC. It yields the protein CASRSLAGDEQFF.

There are a few counts of this clonotype. The chain recombines TRBV9 with TRBJ1-5; TRBD1 agrees at 7 bases. J was trimmed by 3 bases and V by 4 bases; bases with no gene match: 4. Germline lookup yields CDR1 SGDLS and CDR2 YYNGEE. The CDR3 has 14 amino acids. The CDR3 spells CASSKGQPNQPQHF. The CDR3 DNA reads as TGTGCCAGCAGCAAGGGACAGCCCAATCAGCCCCAGCATTTT.

The chain couples TRBV13 to TRBJ2-3, with 7 bases fitting TRBD1. Germline V gene data show CDR1 as PRHDT and CDR2 as FYEKMQ (reference sequence). J gave up 3 bases and V 4 bases, and 10 bases lay outside the gene matches. The CDR3 length is 16 residues. As DNA, the CDR3 is TGTGCCAGCAGCTACGGGGACACGGACAGGACAGATACGCAGTATTTT. It encodes CASSYGDTDRTDTQYF.

In the case of this clonotype: An end of the junction differs from the germline gene, which may be a read error. The chain is built from TRBV9 and TRBJ1-2; D perhaps matches TRBD1 (5 bases). Germline CDR1 and CDR2: SGDLS and YYNGEE. The CDR3 sequence is 14 residues long. The CDR3: CVSSPRGPKAGYTF. CDR3 sequence (DNA): TGTGTCAGCAGCCCCCGGGGCCCAAAGGCTGGCTACACCTTC.

This chain links TRBV5-1 with TRBJ1-2; D might be TRBD1 (5 bases). The CDR3 has 13 amino acids. Germline CDR1 and CDR2: SGHRS and YFSETQ. V was trimmed by 0 bases and J by 8 bases, leaving 11 bases between them. CDR3: CASSLVGREGYTF. In DNA form, the CDR3 reads TGCGCCAGCAGCTTGGTGGGCAGGGAAGGCTACACCTTC.

The J gene is TRBJ2-1, the V gene TRBV4-3; 8 positions match TRBD2. Germline CDR1 reads LGHNA; CDR2 reads YSLEER. This CDR3 has 15 amino acids. With 1 base clipped from V and 6 bases from J, the junction kept 5 bases outside the gene matches. CDR3 coding DNA: TGCGCCAGCAGCCAAGGCGGGGGGCCTTTCAATGAGCAGTTCTTC. As protein: CASSQGGGPFNEQFF.

J is TRBJ2-1 and V is TRBV27, with D perhaps being TRBD1 or TRBD2 (5 bases each). The V end was cut by 6 bases, the J end by 3 bases, with 15 bases between. The V gene's germline CDR1 is MNHEY and CDR2 SMNVEV (reference sequence). The CDR3 totals 15 residues. This chain's CDR3 is CASSALGVYYNEQFF. The CDR3 nucleotides read TGTGCCAGCAGCGCCTTGGGGGTCTACTACAATGAGCAGTTCTTC.

This clonotype has a handful of counts. This chain links TRBV7-2 with TRBJ1-5; no clear D. CDR1 is SGHTA, CDR2 FQGNSA, per germline. The CDR3 spans 13 residues. V was cut by 1 base and J by 5 bases, with 6 bases left in between. This CDR3 is CASSLVKYQPQHF. CDR3 DNA sequence: TGTGCCAGCAGCTTAGTTAAATATCAGCCCCAGCATTTT.

V gene TRBV6-5 combines with J gene TRBJ1-2; 11 nucleotides match TRBD1. The CDR3 has 14 amino acids. Germline V lookup: CDR1 MNHEY, CDR2 SVGAGI. V was clipped by 5 bases and J by 7 bases; unmatched bases: 6. The CDR3 DNA sequence: TGTGCCAGCAGTAGGACAGGGGGCATGGCTGGCTACACCTTC. It encodes CASSRTGGMAGYTF.

The chain recombines TRBV19 with TRBJ1-5; 7 bases agree with TRBD1. The germline gives CDR1 LNHDA, CDR2 SQIVND (reference sequence). Trimming at V came to 5 bases and at J to 0 bases, leaving 16 bases not matched to a gene. The CDR3 totals 19 residues. The CDR3 DNA is TGTGCCAGTAGTGTCTTCGGGACAGTCCTAGAGTCTAGCAATCAGCCCCAGCATTTT. Amino acid sequence: CASSVFGTVLESSNQPQHF.

The chain carries TRBV28 and TRBJ2-1; D may be TRBD2 (7 bases). CDR1 and CDR2 from the germline V gene are MDHEN and SYDVKM. This CDR3 comprises 14 residues. The V end lost 5 bases, the J end lost 9 bases, and 17 bases lay between the germline ends. CDR3 amino acids: CASSLEGGGGEQFF. The CDR3 DNA is TGTGCCAGCAGTCTCGAAGGGGGAGGGGGTGAGCAGTTCTTC.

The chain carries TRBV7-2 and TRBJ2-1; D is possibly TRBD2 (5 bases). The ends were cut back, 2 bases at V and 3 bases at J, with 14 bases in the middle. Germline CDR1 is SGHTA and CDR2 is FQGNSA. The CDR3 extends over 16 amino acids. The DNA of the CDR3 is TGTGCCAGCAGCTTAATATCCGGGAACATCTACAATGAGCAGTTCTTC. Amino acid sequence: CASSLISGNIYNEQFF.

On this clonotype: The junction departs from the called germline gene at one end, perhaps through a read error. The chain has TRBV20-1 and TRBJ1-5, with D maybe TRBD1 (5 bases). The CDR3 length is 13 residues. CDR1 is DFQATT, CDR2 SNEGSKA, per germline (reference sequence). The CDR3 DNA reads TGCAGTGCGAGAGGTGGGACCAATCAGCCCCAGCATTTT. This translates into CSARGGTNQPQHF.

The chain uses TRBV14 and TRBJ1-1; weak D call: TRBD1 (5 bases). Germline CDR1 is SGHDN and CDR2 is FVKESK. This CDR3 contains 17 residues. Between the trimmed V and J ends, which lost 1 base and 5 bases, there was a span of 20 bases. DNA for the CDR3: TGTGCCAGCAGCCAAGGGATAGACACAGCCAGGGAGACTGAAGCTTTCTTT. Its translation is CASSQGIDTARETEAFF. The full variable domain, rest sourced from reference TRBV14 and TRBJ1-1, is EAGVTQFPSHSVIEKGQTVTLRCDPISGHDNLYWYRRVMGKEIKFLLHFVKESKQDESGMPNNRFLAERTGGTYSTLKVQPAELEDSGVYFCASSQGIDTARETEAFFGQGTRLTVV.

The chain combines TRBV15 with TRBJ2-7; a weak D match, TRBD2 (5 bases). The DNA end is more similar to TRBJ2-4, so the J call may be wrong. CDR1 LNHNV and CDR2 YYDKDF come from the germline V gene (reference sequence). The CDR3 is 17 residues long. As DNA, the CDR3 is TGTGCCACCAGCAGGGAACCAGCCTCATCCCACGGGGTCATTCAGTACTTC. Encoded protein: CATSREPASSHGVIQYF.

V gene TRBV20-1 combines with J gene TRBJ1-2, with 8 positions matching TRBD1. The CDR3 length is 15 residues. The V gene's germline CDR1 is DFQATT and CDR2 SNEGSKA (reference sequence). The trim removed 2 bases at V and 4 bases at J, leaving 9 bases unmatched. CDR3 in amino acids: CSARPGTGSFYGYTF. The CDR3 DNA is TGCAGTGCTAGACCCGGGACAGGCTCCTTCTATGGCTACACCTTC.

The chain uses TRBV7-2 and TRBJ1-5; no clear D. The length of the CDR3 is 14 residues. Trimming took off 3 bases at V and 0 bases at J, with 6 bases between the two ends. Looked up from germline, CDR1 is SGHTA and CDR2 is FQGNSA. CDR3 sequence: CASSFDTSNQPQHF. CDR3 DNA sequence: TGTGCCAGCAGCTTCGACACTAGCAATCAGCCCCAGCATTTT.

In its sample, this clonotype was seen once. The chain recombines TRBV6-2 or TRBV6-3 with TRBJ2-7; TRBD2 aligns across 7 bases. This CDR3 contains 13 residues. The V and J ends lost 5 bases and 3 bases, in that order; junction bases with no gene match: 4. The germline gives CDR1 MNHEY, CDR2 SVGEGT. As DNA, the CDR3 is TGTGCCAGCAGTCCACTAGCGCTCTACGAGCAGTACTTC. Amino acid sequence: CASSPLALYEQYF.

This clonotype was seen only a few times. The chain has TRBV7-9 and TRBJ2-7; the D gene is possibly TRBD2 (5 bases). V lost 2 bases and J 0 bases, leaving 14 bases between the germline ends. The CDR3 loop spans 16 amino acids. Germline CDR1 SEHNR, CDR2 FQNEAQ (reference sequence). The CDR3 DNA reads as TGTGCCAGCAGCTTATTACTGAGCGGCGACTCCTACGAGCAGTACTTC. This translates into CASSLLLSGDSYEQYF.

The chain couples TRBV6-2 or TRBV6-3 to TRBJ2-5, with 10 bases matching TRBD2. CDR1 and CDR2 from the germline V gene are MNHEY and SVGEGT. Germline trimming cut 3 bases from V and 2 bases from J; bases unmatched to any gene: 6. This CDR3 is built from 16 residues. The CDR3 DNA reads TGTGCCAGCAGTTATTACCCACTAGCGGGACAAGAGACCCAGTACTTC. Its protein product is CASSYYPLAGQETQYF.

This clonotype showed up just a few times. V is TRBV6-2 or TRBV6-3 and J is TRBJ1-4; maybe TRBD1 (6 bases). CDR1 is MNHEY and CDR2 is SVGEGT in the germline V gene. The length of the CDR3 is 15 residues. Trimming pared 3 bases from V and 3 bases from J, leaving 11 bases between. CDR3 DNA: TGTGCCAGCAGTTATGAGGACAGACCTAATGAAAAACTGTTTTTT. It encodes CASSYEDRPNEKLFF.

This clonotype showed up just a few times. The chain has TRBV4-3 and TRBJ2-5, with TRBD1 as a possible D gene (5 bases). Trimming left V 0 bases short and J 3 bases short, with 8 bases between. Germline lookup yields CDR1 LGHNA and CDR2 YSLEER. The CDR3 is 14 amino acids. CDR3 amino acids: CASSQEVGEETQYF. The CDR3 coding sequence is TGCGCCAGCAGCCAAGAAGTAGGGGAAGAGACCCAGTACTTC.

The chain is built from TRBV12-3 or TRBV12-4 and TRBJ2-5; 10 bases align to TRBD2. The CDR3 totals 15 residues. V trimming: 3 bases; J trimming: 5 bases; junction bases outside the gene matches: 6. CDR3 coding DNA: TGTGCCAGCAGTTTTAGCCTAGCGGGAGAGGAGACCCAGTACTTC. Amino acids: CASSFSLAGEETQYF.

A single count supports this clonotype. The chain has TRBV28 and TRBJ1-1; weak D call: TRBD1 (6 bases). V was shortened by 3 bases and J by 6 bases, with 14 bases between the two germline ends. Germline loops: CDR1 MDHEN, CDR2 SYDVKM. The CDR3 runs to 14 residues. The CDR3 loop is CASSFRGQSSEAFF. The CDR3 bases are TGTGCCAGCAGTTTCCGCGGACAGTCCTCTGAAGCTTTCTTT.

J is TRBJ2-7 and V is TRBV10-3; 11 bases align to TRBD2. Germline values: CDR1 ENHRY, CDR2 SYGVKD. The V and J ends lost 7 bases and 3 bases, in that order; junction bases with no gene match: 8. The CDR3 sequence is 15 residues long. This CDR3 reads CAITQGLAVNYEQYF. The DNA for the CDR3 is TGTGCCATCACCCAGGGACTAGCGGTAAACTACGAGCAGTACTTC.

The chain employs TRBV27 and TRBJ2-1; D not certain. Trimming took 0 bases from V and 8 from J, leaving 11 bases between them. CDR1 and CDR2 (germline): MNHEY, SMNVEV (reference sequence). This CDR3 has 14 amino acids. The CDR3 protein is CASSLSGYSYEQFF. DNA of the CDR3: TGTGCCAGCAGTTTATCGGGCTATAGCTATGAGCAGTTCTTC.

Concerning this clonotype: The conserved phenylalanine or tryptophan normally closing the CDR3 is absent here, so this likely arose from a read error. The chain carries TRBV20-1 and TRBJ2-1; tentatively, D is TRBD2 (6 bases). The CDR3 runs to 16 residues. Germline V lookup: CDR1 DFQATT, CDR2 SNEGSKA (reference sequence). V lost 2 bases and J lost 3, with 17 bases in between. This chain's CDR3 is CSARLSGSGFYNEQFV. DNA for the CDR3: TGCAGTGCTAGACTTTCCGGGAGCGGATTCTACAATGAGCAGTTCGTC.